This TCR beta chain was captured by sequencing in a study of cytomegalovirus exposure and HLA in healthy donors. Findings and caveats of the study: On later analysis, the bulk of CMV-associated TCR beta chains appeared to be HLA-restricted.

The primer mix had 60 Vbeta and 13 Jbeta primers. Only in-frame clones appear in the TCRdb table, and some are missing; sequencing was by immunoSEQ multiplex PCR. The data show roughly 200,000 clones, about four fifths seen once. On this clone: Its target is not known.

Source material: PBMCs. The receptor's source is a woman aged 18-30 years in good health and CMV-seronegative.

The DNA of the CDR3 is TGTGCCAGCAGCGTAGCTTTCGGGGGGAATGAAAAACTGTTTTTT. Its translation: CASSVAFGGNEKLFF. V is TRBV9 and J is TRBJ1-4, with D possibly matching TRBD1 (5 bases). Per the germline V gene, CDR1 is SGDLS and CDR2 is YYNGEE. V lost 0 bases and J 5 bases, leaving 11 bases between the germline ends. This CDR3 region has 15 residues.